This paragraph reports one T cell receptor beta chain. The antigen remains undetermined. The time point was: sample taken at primary tumor resection. The record originates from a study of spatial heterogeneity in lung cancer. Study-level information: In tumor regions, TCR transcript counts tracked strongly with a T cell module score from matched bulk RNA-seq.

TCRdb re-called the 5' RACE reads with MiXCR, one entry per CDR3 protein. The table has about 20,000 distinct CDR3 sequences, 15% to 20% seen once. Whole-study findings and limits: Higher tumor mutation counts went along with higher counts of expanded intratumoral alpha and beta TCRs.

This CDR3 region has 20 residues. The J segment lost 4 bases and the V segment lost 0 bases, leaving 16 bases of the junction unmatched. The germline CDR1 and CDR2 sequences are SGHAT and FQNNGV. This clonotype was obtained from a female donor with early-stage non-small cell lung cancer. The chain combines TRBV11-2 with TRBJ2-3; 10 positions agree with TRBD2. The sequencing here drew on lung tumor tissue, taken at surgery. The CDR3 spells CASSLDRGPAGGRVADTQYF. The CDR3 DNA is TGTGCCAGCAGCTTAGACAGGGGGCCAGCGGGGGGGCGCGTCGCAGATACGCAGTATTTT.